This T cell receptor beta chain appears in the sequencing data of a study of blood T cell repertoires in COVID-19 (dated by TCRdb to between 2020 and 2021). In the study overall: The collaborator samples originated in the United States, Italy and Spain and spanned the acute and convalescent phases of COVID-19. Where HLA class I and class II types were available, the types were taken from metadata supplied by the sample provider, not from assay-based typing. Deeply sampled blood TCRbeta repertoires from subjects exposed to, actively infected with, or recovered from COVID-19 were included in the dataset. The samples were drawn from the first 160 participants of the ongoing ImmuneRACE study and from some 1,300 subjects provided by 6 global collaborators. The material from the prospective study consisted of cDNA or gDNA derived from T cells, B-cell-depleted T cells, or PBMCs. The sample metadata nearly always contained a de-identified subject ID, COVID-19 status, age in years and sex. A freely available public database, intended as a resource for researchers studying the immune response to SARS-CoV-2, is where the repertoires were released. The full study reports these points: The amount of clinical and demographic metadata varied by source and participant and was provided uncurated.

The immunoSEQ Assay, a bias-controlled multiplex PCR, was used to amplify TCRbeta CDR3 regions from genomic DNA. Per the source publication's procedure: Nucleated cell counts per sample were estimated from amplification of reference gene primers within the assay. To quantify the absolute abundance of each unique TCRbeta CDR3 rearrangement, sequence reads were collapsed and filtered. For each sample, productive Simpson clonality was calculated as the square root of Simpson's diversity index across productive rearrangements. TCRdb took this table from immuneACCESS and kept in-frame rearrangements with V and J called. Such tables lack part of the clones; where checked against another copy, unresolved V genes explain under half of the gap, and the rest is unexplained. V and J calls plus clone size are reproduced from that table; the DNA served to infer D and trimming. Here the sample has around 250,000 clones; about 80% occur a single time. The top ten clonotypes cover 3.4% of the sample.

Spanning cysteine to phenylalanine, the CDR3 consists of 17 amino acids. Of the read, only the CDR3 DNA is kept; its 51 bases are in frame from base 1. CDR1 is given as MNHEY and CDR2 as SVGEGT, both from the germline V gene. The trim is 5 bases for V and 0 bases for J, with a gap of 17 bases between the germline ends. Participants in the prospective study were enrolled through a virtual design, were aged roughly 18 to 100 years, and lived in 20 to 30 United States geographic areas. In the prospective study, participants were assigned to cohorts based on the clinical history participants reported in a screening survey and a study questionnaire. Recovered participants in ImmuneRACE Cohort 3 were defined by two consecutive negative NP/OP PCR tests, clearance by a healthcare professional, or resolution of symptoms. In the prospective study, whole blood, serum and a nasopharyngeal or oropharyngeal swab were collected from each participant by mobile phlebotomists. Over an approximately 2-month period, participants in the prospective study had the option of providing additional blood draws and questionnaires. Before DNA extraction, blood samples from the prospective study were shipped at room temperature or frozen.

A word on this clone: No cognate antigen has been identified for it. The input lacks base qualities; no much larger clone sits a single base away.

Sequencing was performed on PBMCs or T cells enriched from blood (not recorded which). The chain was built from TRBV6-2 or TRBV6-3 and TRBJ1-5, with the identity of the D gene unclear. This receptor was taken from a man aged 50 to 59 who had recovered from COVID-19. The nucleotides read TGTGCCAGCAGTAGCCACGCAGGTATGGGTAGCAATCAGCCCCAGCATTTT. Translation gives CASSSHAGMGSNQPQHF.